Listed here are 8 T cell receptor beta chains from one sample, sequenced in a study of cytomegalovirus exposure and HLA in healthy donors. With 60 Vbeta and 13 Jbeta primers, the PCR was carried out. The data were produced by immunoSEQ multiplex PCR, yet TCRdb's version contains in-frame clones alone and is incomplete. The table includes 100,000 to 150,000 clones, 78% detected once. What was sequenced was PBMCs. The receptors derive from a woman under 30 in good health and CMV-seronegative.

The chain carries TRBV18 and TRBJ2-7, with 8 bases lining up with TRBD2. There are 12 residues in the CDR3. Germline values: CDR1 KGHSH, CDR2 LQKENI. V lost 10 bases, J lost 3 bases, and 5 bases stayed unmatched. This CDR3 is CATSGGNYEQYF. The CDR3 nucleotides are TGTGCCACCTCGGGGGGGAACTACGAGCAGTACTTC.

This clone was seen a handful of times. The chain is built from TRBV4-2 and TRBJ1-1; D ambiguous. The germline CDR1 and CDR2 sequences are LGHNA and YNFKEQ. This CDR3 has 14 amino acids. The V gene lost 0 bases and the J gene lost 3 bases, with 8 bases spanning the gap. CDR3 in DNA: TGTGCCAGCAGCCAAGATGGCCCAGACACTGAAGCTTTCTTT. Translation: CASSQDGPDTEAFF.

The chain uses TRBV19 and TRBJ2-3; 9 nucleotides agree with TRBD2. CDR3 length: 17 residues. J was trimmed by 6 bases and V by 4 bases; bases with no gene match: 14. Germline CDR1 reads LNHDA; CDR2 reads SQIVND (reference sequence). CDR3: CASSTFVAAGGGDTQYF. The CDR3 coding sequence is TGTGCCAGTAGTACGTTCGTAGCAGCGGGAGGCGGTGATACGCAGTATTTT. Complete variable domain (other parts from reference TRBV19 and TRBJ2-3): DGGITQSPKYLFRKEGQNVTLSCEQNLNHDAMYWYRQDPGQGLRLIYYSQIVNDFQKGDIAEGYSVSREKKESFPLTVTSAQKNPTAFYLCASSTFVAAGGGDTQYFGPGTRLTVL.

The V gene is TRBV7-9, the J gene TRBJ2-7; possibly TRBD2 for D (6 bases). CDR3 length: 13 amino acids. Germline V CDR1 and CDR2: SEHNR, FQNEAQ (reference sequence). Trimming stripped 1 base from V and 7 bases from J, with 11 bases between. The CDR3 DNA reads as TGTGCCAGCAGCTTAGTGTCGGAGGGGGAGCAGTACTTC. Amino acid sequence: CASSLVSEGEQYF.

This chain links TRBV2 with TRBJ2-3; tentatively, D is TRBD1 (5 bases). Germline CDR1 is SNHLY and CDR2 is FYNNEI. Trimming shortened V by 5 bases and J by 5 bases, and 14 bases separated the two germline ends. This CDR3 is built from 14 residues. The CDR3 DNA is TGTGCCAGCAGTTTGGTGCCCCAGGGAGATACGCAGTATTTT. As protein: CASSLVPQGDTQYF.

The gene calls are TRBV7-9 and TRBJ2-7, with TRBD2 as a possible D gene (6 bases). The germline CDR1 and CDR2 sequences are SEHNR and FQNEAQ (reference sequence). V was clipped by 6 bases and J by 4 bases, with 22 bases between them. CDR3 length: 16 amino acids. The CDR3 DNA reads TGTGCCAGCAGTTTCAGGGAGGCGGGATACCGGTACGAGCAGTACTTC. The encoded protein is CASSFREAGYRYEQYF.

A few counts support this clone. The chain links TRBV6-1 to TRBJ2-3; 10 nucleotides line up with TRBD2. The germline V gene has CDR1 MNHNS and CDR2 SASEGT. The CDR3 runs 14 residues. The ends lost 2 bases at V and 4 bases at J; junction bases unmatched: 0. DNA for the CDR3: TGTGCCAGCAGTGAACTAGCGGGAGCAGATACGCAGTATTTT. Its protein product is CASSELAGADTQYF.

The chain carries TRBV7-9 and TRBJ1-1; no definite D call. The CDR3 contains 13 residues. The V gene lost 5 bases and the J gene lost 7 bases, with 14 bases spanning the gap. Germline values: CDR1 SEHNR, CDR2 FQNEAQ (reference sequence). The CDR3 coding sequence is TGTGCCAGCAGCGAGAGCGGGGTTTTTGAAGCTTTCTTT. The encoded protein is CASSESGVFEAFF.